The present TCR beta chain was sequenced within a study of OX40 agonist ivuxolimab in advanced cancers. Findings of the study overall: There were, on average, more expanded clones in CD8+ T cells than in CD4+. At doses 0.1 to 3.0 mg/kg, CD4+ and CD8+ clones expanded.

On this clone itself: Its target is not known.

Germline values: CDR1 SEHNR, CDR2 FQNEAQ (reference sequence). The CDR3 is 16 residues long. Sequencing used immunoSEQ multiplex PCR; TCRdb keeps in-frame clones, though not all of them. The repertoire holds tens of thousands of clones, with roughly 90% as singletons. Patients who had autoimmune disease history or got systemic immunosuppression were left out. Blood sampling was done at baseline, cycle 4 day 1, and cycle 7 day 1. The origin of this receptor is an adult with an advanced solid tumor such as melanoma, head and neck, liver or kidney cancer. Specimen: CD4+ or CD8+ T cells sorted from blood, collected in a trial of the OX40 agonist ivuxolimab. This rearrangement joins TRBV7-9 to TRBJ2-5, with unresolved D. The DNA matches TRBJ2-7 better at its end, which makes the J call doubtful. As DNA, the CDR3 is TGTGCCAGCAGCTTGGCACGGTGGGCAGGAACCTACGAGCAGTACTTC. Its translation is CASSLARWAGTYEQYF.